A selection of T cell receptor beta chains follows, all from one sample in a study of blood T cell repertoires in COVID-19. Data came from immunoSEQ multiplex PCR; TCRdb stores just in-frame clones and leaves some out. The sample lists 200,000 to 300,000 clones, around 86% occurring once. Sequencing input: peripheral blood. These receptors came from an older woman with COVID-19, enrolled during active disease. Both conserved end residues are part of each CDR3. The order of the fields is J gene, D gene, V gene, clone size, CDR3 protein, CDR3 DNA. D genes are given only for firm matches. The size entry is marked missing in some rows and otherwise reads once, few, many or a size class.

>TRBJ1-5|-|TRBV28|-
CASSLPGVSTRSNQPQHF
TGTGCCAGCAGTTTACCAGGGGTCTCGACGCGGAGCAATCAGCCCCAGCATTTT
>TRBJ2-7|TRBD1|TRBV28|-
CASSAAGQAAYEQYF
TGTGCCAGCAGTGCCGCGGGACAGGCAGCCTACGAGCAGTACTTC
>TRBJ2-3|-|TRBV24-1|-
CATSDPTETGTDTQYF
TGTGCCACCAGTGACCCAACCGAGACAGGCACAGATACGCAGTATTTT
>TRBJ1-2|-|TRBV27|-
CASSLGQSFNYGYTF
TGTGCCAGCAGTTTAGGACAGTCTTTTAACTATGGCTACACCTTC
>TRBJ2-5|TRBD2|TRBV7-2|-
CASSLSSGQETQYF
TGTGCCAGCAGCTTATCTAGCGGCCAAGAGACCCAGTACTTC
>TRBJ2-1|-|TRBV6-5|-
CASKPRGAYNEQFF
TGTGCCAGCAAGCCCAGGGGAGCGTACAATGAGCAGTTCTTC
>TRBJ2-7|-|TRBV15|few
CATSRDGGGGYEQYF
TGTGCCACCAGCAGAGATGGGGGGGGCGGATACGAGCAGTACTTC
>TRBJ1-3|-|TRBV4-3|-
CASSPAIHEGNTIYF
TGCGCCAGCAGCCCCGCAATACACGAAGGAAACACCATATATTTT
>TRBJ1-5|-|TRBV28|-
CAGSLSGQQNHQHF
TGTGCCGGCAGTTTATCTGGACAGCAAAATCACCAGCATTTT
>TRBJ1-4|-|TRBV6-5|-
CASSPQGSSNEKLFF
TGTGCCAGCAGTCCGCAGGGTAGCTCTAATGAAAAACTGTTTTTT
>TRBJ2-1|-|TRBV30|once
CAWSVIRGGARGNEQFF
TGTGCCTGGAGTGTAATCCGAGGAGGCGCCAGGGGTAATGAGCAGTTCTTC
>TRBJ1-4|-|TRBV6-5|once
CASSYWSGVDEKLFF
TGTGCCAGCAGTTACTGGTCAGGGGTGGATGAAAAACTGTTTTTT
>TRBJ2-1|TRBD1|TRBV6-2/TRBV6-3|-
CASSYSGQGYNEQFF
TGTGCCAGCAGTTACTCGGGACAGGGATACAATGAGCAGTTCTTC
>TRBJ2-1|TRBD1|TRBV6-1|few
CASSDGTGHYNEQFF
TGTGCCAGCAGTGATGGGACAGGGCACTACAATGAGCAGTTCTTC
>TRBJ1-6|TRBD1|TRBV5-1|few
CASSSRDRWGSPLHF
TGCGCCAGCAGCTCCCGGGACAGGTGGGGGTCACCCCTCCACTTT
>TRBJ2-6|-|TRBV9|-
CASSLRGGSGANVLTF
TGTGCCAGCAGCCTTAGGGGTGGCTCTGGGGCCAACGTCCTGACTTTC
>TRBJ1-5|-|TRBV7-9|-
CASSAAGLTSNQPQHF
TGTGCCAGCAGCGCGGCGGGACTCACTAGCAATCAGCCCCAGCATTTT
>TRBJ1-6|-|TRBV9|-
CASSLPGTRDPLHF
TGTGCCAGCAGCCTACCCGGGACACGAGATCCCCTCCACTTT
>TRBJ2-5|-|TRBV18|-
CASSPAGETQYF
TGTGCCAGCTCACCTGCGGGGGAGACCCAGTACTTC
>TRBJ2-1|TRBD2|TRBV6-2/TRBV6-3|-
CASSPSTSGRARTYNEQFF
TGTGCCAGCAGTCCGTCAACTAGCGGGAGGGCCAGAACCTACAATGAGCAGTTCTTC
>TRBJ2-2|TRBD1|TRBV6-6|-
CASSYSGTEFGELFF
TGTGCCAGCAGTTACTCCGGGACAGAGTTCGGGGAGCTGTTTTTT
>TRBJ2-5|TRBD2|TRBV19|-
CASSFRGSGSLETQYF
TGTGCCAGTAGTTTTCGGGGGAGCGGGAGTTTAGAGACCCAGTACTTC
>TRBJ2-3|TRBD2|TRBV5-1|-
CASKPGRATDTQYF
TGCGCCAGCAAACCCGGGAGGGCCACAGATACGCAGTATTTT
>TRBJ1-2|TRBD1|TRBV25-1|once
CARPPGQGNYGYTF
TGTGCCAGACCGCCGGGACAGGGGAACTATGGCTACACCTTC
>TRBJ1-6|TRBD1|TRBV28|-
CASRETGRTIYSPLHF
TGTGCCAGCAGGGAGACAGGGAGAACTATCTATTCACCCCTCCACTTT
>TRBJ2-5|TRBD1|TRBV3-1/TRBV3-2|-
CASSQGMGTGQYF
TGTGCCAGCAGCCAAGGGATGGGGACAGGCCAGTACTTC
>TRBJ2-1|TRBD2|TRBV28|-
CASTPWRVLAGVRIEQFF
TGTGCCAGCACCCCGTGGAGAGTACTAGCGGGAGTTCGTATTGAGCAGTTCTTC
>TRBJ1-5|-|TRBV6-2/TRBV6-3|-
CASSYGSRGGISNQPQHF
TGTGCCAGCAGTTACGGGTCGCGCGGAGGGATTAGCAATCAGCCCCAGCATTTT
>TRBJ2-1|-|TRBV14|-
CASSQSRGGEQFF
TGTGCCAGCAGCCAATCTCGGGGAGGTGAGCAGTTCTTC